The T cell receptor (beta chain) under discussion was sequenced for a study of blood T cells in healthy people across ages. Next came a second PCR, run for about 7 to 12 cycles, which used a sample-barcoded 5' primer along with a J-beta primer mix. TCRdb ran MiXCR on the 5' RACE reads and lists one entry per CDR3 protein. The sample holds hundreds of thousands of distinct CDR3 sequences, under 25% seen once. This clonotype was counted between two and nine times. CDR3 length: 17 residues. Per germline, CDR1 DFQATT and CDR2 SNEGSKA (reference sequence). Trimming cost V 2 bases and J 7 bases; bases outside gene matches: 12.

The genes are TRBV20-1 and TRBJ2-1; 12 positions agree with TRBD1. This clonotype was obtained from a man between 65 and 79 years old in good health. The sequenced sample consisted of blood. The CDR3, as DNA: TGCAGTGCTAGAAGACGGGAGGGACAGGGGGCGCGAAATGAGCAGTTCTTC. Amino acid sequence: CSARRREGQGARNEQFF.